This entry describes one T cell receptor beta chain. The antigen is not known. The source of the sample is a study of PD-1 blockade in mismatch repair-deficient tumors. The CDR3 runs to 12 residues. The germline gives CDR1 SQVTM, CDR2 ANQGSEA. Between the trimmed V and J ends, which lost 7 bases and 0 bases, there was a span of 9 bases. Assay used: immunoSEQ multiplex PCR; TCRdb lists only in-frame clones, some missing. The sample carries 25,000 to 30,000 clones, less than 85% recorded once. Whole-study findings and limits: Tumor-resident clones, often absent from pretreatment blood, expanded after pembrolizumab and then contracted.

The material was PBMCs, obtained before pembrolizumab treatment. The rearrangement links TRBV29-1 to TRBJ1-1; D is unresolved. The receptor comes from an adult with mismatch repair-deficient cancer. The CDR3 region has the DNA TGCAGCGCCCGAGTCCTGAACACTGAAGCTTTCTTT. This encodes CSARVLNTEAFF. The full variable domain, rest sourced from reference TRBV29-1 and TRBJ1-1, is SAVISQKPSRDICQRGTSLTIQCQVDSQVTMMFWYRQQPGQSLTLIATANQGSEATYESGFVIDKFPISRPNLTFSTLTVSNMSPEDSSIYLCSARVLNTEAFFGQGTRLTVV.